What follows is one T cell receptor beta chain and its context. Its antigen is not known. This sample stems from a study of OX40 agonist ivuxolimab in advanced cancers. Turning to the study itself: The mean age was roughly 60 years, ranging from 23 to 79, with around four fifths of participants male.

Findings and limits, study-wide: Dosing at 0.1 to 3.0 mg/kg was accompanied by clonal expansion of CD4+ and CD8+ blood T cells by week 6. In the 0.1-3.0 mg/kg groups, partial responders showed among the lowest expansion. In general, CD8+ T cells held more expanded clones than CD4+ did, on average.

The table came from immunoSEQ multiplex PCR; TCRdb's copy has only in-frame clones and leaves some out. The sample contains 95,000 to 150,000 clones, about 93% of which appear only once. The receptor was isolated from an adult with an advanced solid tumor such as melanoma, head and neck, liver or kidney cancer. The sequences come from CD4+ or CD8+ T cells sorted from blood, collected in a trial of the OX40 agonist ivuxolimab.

CDR3 DNA sequence: TGTGCCACCCTGACAGGGGCCACCTACGAGCAGTACTTC. This encodes CATLTGATYEQYF. The rearrangement joins TRBV28 to TRBJ2-7; the match to TRBD1 covers 8 bases. The CDR3 has 13 residues. The V and J ends lost 10 bases and 2 bases, in that order; junction bases with no gene match: 7. Germline-derived CDR1 and CDR2 are MDHEN and SYDVKM.